Listed below are T cell receptor beta chains from one sample, sequenced in a study of T cell responses to AZD1222 COVID-19 vaccine. Clones were read by immunoSEQ multiplex PCR, and TCRdb kept only the in-frame ones, dropping some. Counted here are roughly 80,000 clones, roughly 90% occurring once; the ten biggest clones make up 1.3% to 1.5%. Sample: peripheral blood, taken 28 days after the second AZD1222 dose. These receptors all come from an adult who received the AZD1222 COVID-19 vaccine. CDR3s include the opening cysteine and the closing phenylalanine or tryptophan. A D gene is named only where the DNA matches it firmly. Clone size is stated in some rows and not others, as once, few, many or a class when expanded.

d_gene,len,j_gene,abundance,v_gene,CDR3aa,CDR3nt
NA,15,TRBJ2-5,NA,TRBV11-3,CASSSGARWGETQYF,TGTGCCAGCAGCTCGGGGGCCCGATGGGGAGAGACCCAGTACTTC
TRBD1,14,TRBJ2-7,NA,TRBV9,CASSPGDRAVGQYF,TGTGCCAGCAGCCCCGGGGACAGGGCGGTCGGGCAGTACTTC
NA,12,TRBJ1-4,NA,TRBV29-1,CSVRDTNEKLFF,TGCAGCGTCCGGGACACTAATGAAAAACTGTTTTTT
NA,14,TRBJ2-6,once,TRBV7-9,CASTGGGGANVLTF,TGTGCCAGTACAGGGGGGGGCGGGGCCAACGTCCTGACTTTC
TRBD2,16,TRBJ2-5,once,TRBV27,CASSSGLAGGMETQYF,TGTGCCAGCAGTTCGGGGCTAGCGGGGGGCATGGAGACCCAGTACTTC
TRBD1,19,TRBJ1-5,NA,TRBV7-9,CASSKGTGGQVYSNQPQHF,TGTGCCAGCAGCAAAGGGACAGGGGGCCAGGTATATAGCAATCAGCCCCAGCATTTT
NA,15,TRBJ1-2,NA,TRBV28,CASSAPGSVGYGYTF,TGTGCCAGCTCCGCCCCCGGGTCAGTCGGGTATGGCTACACCTTC
TRBD1,15,TRBJ1-5,NA,TRBV18,CASSPGQGGNQPQHF,TGTGCCAGCTCACCCGGACAGGGAGGCAATCAGCCCCAGCATTTT
NA,18,TRBJ1-5,NA,TRBV3-1/TRBV3-2,CASSHKQGLRSGNQPQHF,TGTGCCAGCAGCCACAAACAGGGATTGCGGTCCGGAAATCAGCCCCAGCATTTT
TRBD1,16,TRBJ1-5,NA,TRBV28,CASSLLTGVSNQPQHF,TGTGCCAGCAGTCTTCTTACAGGGGTGAGCAATCAGCCCCAGCATTTT
TRBD1,14,TRBJ1-2,NA,TRBV24-1,CATSAQGVNYGYTF,TGTGCCACCAGTGCACAGGGGGTCAACTATGGCTACACCTTC
NA,13,TRBJ2-7,NA,TRBV28,CASSLGPTYEQYF,TGTGCCAGCAGTTTGGGACCGACGTACGAGCAGTACTTC
NA,13,TRBJ2-1,NA,TRBV14,CASSQYKNNEQFF,TGTGCCAGCAGCCAGTACAAGAACAATGAGCAGTTCTTC
NA,13,TRBJ2-2,NA,TRBV9,CASSVAERGELFF,TGTGCCAGCAGCGTAGCCGAGCGTGGGGAGCTGTTTTTT
NA,14,TRBJ1-2,NA,TRBV18,CASSPGPSSGGYTF,TGTGCCAGCTCACCAGGGCCCTCCTCGGGGGGCTACACCTTC
NA,14,TRBJ1-6,NA,TRBV30,CAWSREPGGSPLHF,TGTGCCTGGAGCAGGGAACCTGGGGGGTCACCCCTCCACTTT
TRBD1,16,TRBJ1-6,NA,TRBV9,CASSVRDRHYNSPLHF,TGTGCCAGCAGCGTAAGGGACAGGCATTATAATTCACCCCTCCACTTT
NA,12,TRBJ2-1,NA,TRBV12-3/TRBV12-4,CASSLGFNEQFF,TGTGCCAGCAGCCTGGGATTTAATGAGCAGTTCTTC
TRBD1,15,TRBJ1-2,NA,TRBV30,CAWSAQTGKNYGYTF,TGTGCCTGGAGTGCACAGACAGGGAAGAACTATGGCTACACCTTC
TRBD1,14,TRBJ1-6,NA,TRBV28,CASSLQGQGRPLHF,TGTGCCAGCAGTTTACAGGGACAGGGCCGACCCCTCCACTTT
NA,13,TRBJ2-5,NA,TRBV29-1,CSVEARRQETQYF,TGCAGCGTTGAGGCCAGGAGACAAGAGACCCAGTACTTC
NA,15,TRBJ1-6,NA,TRBV7-8,CASSLGGTDNSPLHF,TGTGCCAGCAGCTTGGGAGGGACCGATAATTCACCCCTCCACTTT
NA,14,TRBJ1-5,NA,TRBV2,CASSADGRNQPQHF,TGTGCCAGCAGTGCCGACGGTCGCAATCAGCCCCAGCATTTT
NA,15,TRBJ2-3,NA,TRBV6-5,CASRRKEGGKDTQYF,TGTGCCAGCAGGAGGAAAGAGGGGGGCAAAGATACGCAGTATTTT
NA,12,TRBJ1-5,NA,TRBV28,CASSFQGQPQHF,TGTGCCAGCAGTTTCCAAGGGCAGCCCCAGCATTTT
TRBD1,15,TRBJ2-7,NA,TRBV5-1,CASSLQGTGDYEQYF,TGCGCCAGCAGTTTGCAGGGGACAGGGGACTACGAGCAGTACTTC
NA,16,TRBJ1-2,NA,TRBV7-3,CASSLGPGDLGYGYTF,TGTGCCAGCAGCTTAGGACCTGGAGATCTTGGCTATGGCTACACCTTC
NA,11,TRBJ2-1,NA,TRBV24-1,CATSDIHEQFF,TGTGCCACCAGTGACATCCATGAGCAGTTCTTC
NA,16,TRBJ1-2,NA,TRBV15,CATSRTTGHTNYGYTF,TGTGCCACCAGCAGAACAACAGGCCATACGAACTATGGCTACACCTTC
NA,15,TRBJ1-3,NA,TRBV6-1,CASSETAEGPGTGDF,TGTGCCAGCAGTGAAACGGCCGAGGGACCCGGGACTGGTGATTTT
NA,13,TRBJ1-1,NA,TRBV2,CASIWGARTEAFF,TGTGCCAGCATTTGGGGGGCGCGGACTGAAGCTTTCTTT
NA,16,TRBJ2-5,few,TRBV3-1/TRBV3-2,CASSQLLPGTGETQYF,TGTGCCAGCAGCCAACTTCTTCCCGGGACTGGGGAGACCCAGTACTTC
NA,13,TRBJ2-5,NA,TRBV19,CASSIGGQETQYF,TGTGCCAGTAGTATTGGGGGACAAGAGACCCAGTACTTC
NA,13,TRBJ1-1,NA,TRBV5-4,CASSSGVGSEAFF,TGTGCCAGCAGCTCCGGGGTCGGGAGTGAAGCTTTCTTT
NA,13,TRBJ2-5,NA,TRBV27,CASSLGSRETQYF,TGTGCCAGCAGTTTAGGGTCGAGAGAGACCCAGTACTTC
NA,13,TRBJ1-5,NA,TRBV7-2,CASLLDRNQPQHF,TGTGCCAGTCTCCTGGACCGCAATCAGCCCCAGCATTTT
TRBD2,16,TRBJ2-2,NA,TRBV5-4,CASSPTAGGPTGELFF,TGTGCCAGCAGCCCGACAGCGGGGGGGCCGACCGGGGAGCTGTTTTTT
NA,13,TRBJ1-2,NA,TRBV28,CASSFEGNYGYTF,TGTGCCAGCAGTTTTGAGGGGAACTATGGCTACACCTTC
NA,12,TRBJ1-4,few,TRBV25-1,CASRSGNEKLFF,TGTGCCAGCAGATCAGGAAATGAAAAACTGTTTTTT
NA,16,TRBJ1-1,once,TRBV10-3,CAISESTGILNTEAFF,TGTGCCATCAGTGAGTCAACAGGGATATTGAACACTGAAGCTTTCTTT
NA,13,TRBJ1-3,NA,TRBV2,CASSWVAGNTIYF,TGTGCCAGCAGTTGGGTGGCAGGAAACACCATATATTTT
TRBD1,15,TRBJ2-1,NA,TRBV29-1,CSAYPGQDSYNEQFF,TGCAGCGCCTACCCCGGACAGGACTCCTACAATGAGCAGTTCTTC
NA,14,TRBJ1-6,NA,TRBV27,CASSLQGWDSPLHF,TGTGCCAGCAGTCTACAGGGATGGGATTCACCCCTCCACTTT
TRBD1,15,TRBJ1-2,NA,TRBV27,CASSLTGTRNYGYTF,TGTGCCAGCAGTCTGACAGGGACCCGAAACTATGGCTACACCTTC
NA,13,TRBJ1-5,NA,TRBV6-1,CASSEAKDQPQHF,TGTGCCAGCAGTGAAGCAAAAGATCAGCCCCAGCATTTT
TRBD1,15,TRBJ1-2,NA,TRBV6-5,CASTSQGALPSGYTF,TGTGCCAGCACCTCACAGGGGGCGCTTCCGTCTGGCTACACCTTC
NA,14,TRBJ2-3,few,TRBV28,CASSRGGSTDTQYF,TGTGCCAGCAGCAGAGGGGGGAGCACAGATACGCAGTATTTT
TRBD1,14,TRBJ1-1,NA,TRBV15,CATSRRDRGSEAFF,TGTGCCACCAGCCGACGGGACAGGGGGTCGGAAGCTTTCTTT
NA,14,TRBJ2-7,NA,TRBV2,CASRGGQLSYEQYF,TGTGCCAGCAGGGGGGGACAGCTCTCCTACGAGCAGTACTTC
NA,16,TRBJ1-1,NA,TRBV7-3,CASSPSYRGRHTEAFF,TGTGCCAGCAGCCCCAGTTACCGGGGCCGGCACACTGAAGCTTTCTTT
TRBD1,14,TRBJ1-1,few,TRBV4-1,CASSLGQDYTEAFF,TGCGCCAGCAGCCTGGGACAGGACTACACTGAAGCTTTCTTT
NA,11,TRBJ1-6,NA,TRBV15,CATSRGDTLHF,TGTGCCACCAGCAGAGGGGACACCCTCCACTTT
TRBD1,15,TRBJ2-7,once,TRBV4-3,CASSQGHRGIYEQYF,TGCGCCAGCAGCCAAGGGCACAGGGGGATTTACGAGCAGTACTTC
NA,14,TRBJ1-5,NA,TRBV28,CASSPQRAHQPQHF,TGTGCCAGCAGTCCTCAGCGGGCGCATCAGCCCCAGCATTTT
NA,15,TRBJ1-2,NA,TRBV14,CASSQYSQGSDGYTF,TGTGCCAGCAGCCAATACTCACAGGGATCCGATGGCTACACCTTC
NA,15,TRBJ1-4,NA,TRBV5-4,CASSSGWRTNEKLFF,TGTGCCAGCAGCTCGGGGTGGCGGACTAATGAAAAACTGTTTTTT
TRBD1,12,TRBJ1-1,NA,TRBV5-1,CASSLGRGQAFF,TGCGCCAGCAGCTTGGGAAGGGGGCAGGCTTTCTTT